This T cell receptor beta chain was recovered during a study of graft-versus-host responses after intestinal transplantation (dated by TCRdb to the early 2020s). Turning to the overall study: The transplants that recipients got were multivisceral, liver-intestinal, or isolated intestinal. The cohort enrolled under 25 intestinal transplant recipients including one retransplant, and a few patients lacking pretransplant specimens were excluded. Every recipient was given anti-thymocyte globulin induction, followed by approximately 3 years of maintenance tacrolimus and steroids. After intestinal transplantation, graft-versus-host and host-versus-graft alloreactive T cell clones were followed in the graft, circulation and bone marrow using bulk TCR-beta CDR3 sequencing. A peak of at least 4% donor T cells among recipient peripheral blood mononuclear cells was the definition used for donor T cell macrochimerism. Alloreactive clones were identified by sequencing pre-transplant mixed lymphocyte reaction products and comparing them with unstimulated pre-transplant donor and recipient T cells. Rather than going through the commercial service, samples from a few later patients were sequenced in-house on an Illumina MiSeq and processed with MiXCR.

Intraepithelial and lamina propria lymphocytes were isolated from graft specimens using dithiothreitol, EDTA incubations and collagenase D digestion. Bulk TCR-beta sequencing was performed on serial intestinal graft biopsy specimens collected as late as 600 days after transplant. What the study reported, not specific to this receptor: Conclusions were limited by the relatively low number and heterogeneity of intestinal transplant patients. High GvH to HvG T cell clonal ratios were observed in the allografts of patients with donor T cell macrochimerism. Early after transplant, peak levels of circulating GvH clones were found to be associated with declines in HvG clones. GvH clones were detected in recipient bone marrow, and some appeared earlier in ileal mucosa or blood, consistent with an intestinal mucosal origin.

In regard to this clone: Its target antigen remains unknown. No per-base quality is available; no much larger clone lies one base away.

Including the terminal cysteine and phenylalanine, the CDR3 comprises 15 residues. CDR3 DNA only is kept here, 45 bases in frame from base 1. The germline V gene sets CDR1 to ENHRY and CDR2 to SYGVKD. V is reduced by 5 bases and J by 0 bases, leaving a spacing of 13 bases between them. The receptor library was made with the immunoSEQ multiplex PCR assay. High-throughput TCR-beta CDR3 sequencing of genomic DNA from most patients was performed by Adaptive Biotechnologies. Per the source publication's procedure: Adaptive's ImmunoSEQ software supplied the TCR sequencing data for 15 to 20 patients, while MiXCR and VDJtools were used to process three other patients. CDR3 nucleotide sequences shared between donor and recipient were removed because the origin of such sequences could not be assigned. Alloreactive clones required at least 2-fold expansion over unstimulated cells and minimum CFSE-low frequency of 0.002% (template counts) or 0.001% (read counts). A clone was considered mappable if detected in the sequenced pre-transplant spleen, lymph node, or MLR CFSE-low populations of the donor or recipient. Cumulative frequency of alloreactive clones was calculated as a percentage of all sequences weighted by copy number. TCRdb took this table from immuneACCESS and kept in-frame rearrangements with V and J called. Such tables lack part of the clones; where checked against another copy, unresolved V genes explain under half of the gap, and the rest is unexplained. That table gives V, J and clone size, and the DNA gave D and trimming. The sample table shows approximately 15,000 clones, and 75% to 85% are seen once. Jointly, the top ten make up 15% to 20% of the sample.

This clonotype originated in a human patient who received an intestinal transplant, so some T cells may come from the graft donor. Here the sequenced sample was ileum tissue, taken just over 100 days after intestinal transplant. The chain is made from TRBV10-3 and TRBJ2-5, with no D gene named confidently. The CDR3 protein is CAISWALEYQETQYF. Read as DNA, the sequence is TGTGCCATCAGTTGGGCACTCGAGTACCAAGAGACCCAGTACTTC.